These 19 T cell receptor beta chains were sequenced from one sample in a study of blood T cell repertoires in COVID-19. The data were produced by immunoSEQ multiplex PCR, yet TCRdb's version contains in-frame clones alone and is incomplete. Among 50,000 to 80,000 clones, about four fifths were seen once, and the ten largest hold around 5%. The material sequenced was peripheral blood. Receptor source: a human donor in a cohort sampled during active COVID-19.

The rearrangement joins TRBV27 to TRBJ2-7; 7 nucleotides align to TRBD1. The CDR3 extends over 16 amino acids. Unmatched junction bases numbered 9, after V lost 2 bases and J lost 2 bases. The germline CDR1 and CDR2 sequences are MNHEY and SMNVEV (reference sequence). CDR3 nucleotides: TGTGCCAGCAGTTTAAGGACAGGCCCAAACCCCTACGAGCAGTACTTC. This codes for CASSLRTGPNPYEQYF.

This chain joins TRBV5-1 and TRBJ2-1, with D possibly being TRBD1 (6 bases). There are 14 residues in the CDR3. CDR1 is SGHRS, CDR2 YFSETQ, per germline. Trimming took 1 base from V and 5 from J, leaving 10 bases between them. CDR3 sequence: CASSLRGQNNEQFF. The CDR3 DNA reads TGCGCCAGCAGCTTGAGAGGACAGAACAATGAGCAGTTCTTC. Supplemented by reference TRBV5-1 and TRBJ2-1, the full variable domain reads KAGVTQTPRYLIKTRGQQVTLSCSPISGHRSVSWYQQTPGQGLQFLFEYFSETQRNKGNFPGRFSGRQFSNSRSEMNVSTLELGDSALYLCASSLRGQNNEQFFGPGTRLTVL.

The rearrangement links TRBV19 to TRBJ2-7, with TRBD1 identical over 9 bases. The J segment lost 3 bases and the V segment lost 5 bases, leaving 8 bases of the junction unmatched. The germline V gene encodes CDR1 LNHDA and CDR2 SQIVND (reference sequence). CDR3 length equals 15 residues. The CDR3 loop is CASSSPGQGGYEQYF. CDR3 coding DNA: TGTGCCAGTAGTTCGCCGGGACAGGGAGGCTACGAGCAGTACTTC.

This chain links TRBV9 with TRBJ2-1; 8 bases map to TRBD2. Germline loops: CDR1 SGDLS, CDR2 YYNGEE. The V gene end was trimmed by 1 base and the J gene end by 7 bases; junction bases not matched to a gene: 7. The length of the CDR3 is 15 residues. CDR3 region: CASSVFGGAGNEQFF. The CDR3 nucleotides read TGTGCCAGCAGCGTATTCGGGGGGGCCGGGAATGAGCAGTTCTTC. The full variable domain, with the rest looked up from reference TRBV9 and TRBJ2-1, is DSGVTQTPKHLITATGQRVTLRCSPRSGDLSVYWYQQSLDQGLQFLIQYYNGEERAKGNILERFSAQQFPDLHSELNLSSLELGDSALYFCASSVFGGAGNEQFFGPGTRLTVL.

This clone was detected once. The V call is TRBV30, the J call TRBJ1-1, with TRBD1 matching 7 bases. The V gene's germline CDR1 is GTSNPN and CDR2 SVGIG (reference sequence). With V trimmed by 5 bases and J by 0 bases, 3 bases remained unmatched. The CDR3 runs 13 residues. The CDR3 DNA sequence: TGTGCCTGGGGGGGACAGATGAACACTGAAGCTTTCTTT. It yields the protein CAWGGQMNTEAFF.

This clone was seen a few times. The chain recombines TRBV19 with TRBJ2-4; no definite D call. V was clipped by 6 bases and J by 0 bases, with 6 bases between them. The length of the CDR3 is 13 residues. Germline V gene sequence: CDR1 LNHDA, CDR2 SQIVND (reference sequence). For the CDR3, the DNA is TGTGCCAGTAGCCTCGGAGCCAAAAACATTCAGTACTTC. Translated, it gives CASSLGAKNIQYF. The variable domain in full, with the rest retrieved from reference TRBV19 and TRBJ2-4, is DGGITQSPKYLFRKEGQNVTLSCEQNLNHDAMYWYRQDPGQGLRLIYYSQIVNDFQKGDIAEGYSVSREKKESFPLTVTSAQKNPTAFYLCASSLGAKNIQYFGAGTRLSVL.

The chain employs TRBV5-5 and TRBJ1-4; D is undetermined. The CDR3 has 15 amino acids. Germline CDR1 is SGHKS and CDR2 is YYEKEE (reference sequence). Trimming took 0 bases from V and 6 from J, leaving 12 bases between them. CDR3 residues: CASSLAPTVDEKLFF. The CDR3 nucleotides are TGTGCCAGCAGCTTGGCACCTACCGTGGATGAAAAACTGTTTTTT.

This clone was recorded a few times. The genes are TRBV4-2 and TRBJ2-5; possibly TRBD2 for D (5 bases). The germline gives CDR1 LGHNA, CDR2 YNFKEQ. The V end was cut by 1 base, the J end by 4 bases, with 7 bases between. The CDR3 spans 13 residues. DNA for the CDR3: TGTGCCAGCAGCCAAGGAGGAGGAGAGACCCAGTACTTC. This translates into CASSQGGGETQYF.

J is TRBJ1-5 and V is TRBV6-1, with 8 bases fitting TRBD1. Trimming at V came to 3 bases and at J to 7 bases, leaving 5 bases not matched to a gene. The CDR3 has 14 residues. Germline values: CDR1 MNHNS, CDR2 SASEGT. The CDR3 region is CASSDRTGKQPQHF. The CDR3, as DNA: TGTGCCAGCAGTGACCGGACAGGGAAACAGCCCCAGCATTTT.

V is TRBV11-2 and J is TRBJ2-2, with 8 nucleotides matching TRBD1. Germline-derived CDR1 and CDR2 are SGHAT and FQNNGV. The CDR3 contains 14 residues. V was pared by 5 bases and J by 7 bases, with 6 bases of the junction left unmatched. The CDR3 loop reads CASSRDRGGGELFF. The CDR3 DNA reads TGTGCCAGCAGCCGAGACAGGGGCGGCGGGGAGCTGTTTTTT.

The gene calls are TRBV28 and TRBJ2-1; 13 nucleotides align to TRBD2. The CDR3 length is 16 residues. CDR1 MDHEN and CDR2 SYDVKM come from the germline V gene. The J segment lost 3 bases and the V segment lost 5 bases, leaving 4 bases of the junction unmatched. CDR3 residues: CASSELAGGLYNEQFF. The DNA for the CDR3 is TGTGCCAGCAGTGAACTAGCGGGGGGGCTCTACAATGAGCAGTTCTTC.

The chain joins TRBV19 to TRBJ1-2; D is undetermined. There are 13 residues in the CDR3. The germline CDR1 and CDR2 sequences are LNHDA and SQIVND (reference sequence). V was shortened by 8 bases and J by 4 bases, with 14 bases between the two germline ends. In DNA, the CDR3 is TGTGCCAGTGCGGGGTATTCGGGCTATGGCTACACCTTC. Its translation: CASAGYSGYGYTF.

The rearrangement links TRBV6-2 or TRBV6-3 to TRBJ2-3, with TRBD1 as a possible D gene (6 bases). V lost 5 bases to trimming and J lost 6 bases, with 12 bases between them. This CDR3 spans 13 amino acids. The germline CDR1 and CDR2 sequences are MNHEY and SVGEGT. CDR3 region: CASSPPDRDTQYF. DNA for the CDR3: TGTGCCAGCAGTCCGCCCGACAGGGATACGCAGTATTTT.

This clone has a handful of counts. The chain is built from TRBV27 and TRBJ1-4, with a possible D match to TRBD1 (5 bases). CDR3 length: 22 amino acids. Looked up from germline, CDR1 is MNHEY and CDR2 is SMNVEV (reference sequence). Trimming stripped 5 bases from V and 2 bases from J, with 33 bases between. CDR3 sequence reads: CASSPSTPWSWGVVATNEKLFF. As DNA, the CDR3 is TGTGCCAGCAGTCCATCAACCCCGTGGTCGTGGGGCGTGGTTGCGACTAATGAAAAACTGTTTTTT.

The chain is built from TRBV6-5 and TRBJ2-1; D ambiguous. The CDR3 has 11 amino acids. With 4 bases removed from V and 7 bases from J, the gap between germline ends came to 5 bases. The germline gives CDR1 MNHEY, CDR2 SVGAGI. The CDR3 loop reads CASSWRNEQFF. The CDR3 DNA reads TGTGCCAGCAGTTGGCGGAATGAGCAGTTCTTC.

The V gene is TRBV15, the J gene TRBJ2-5, with TRBD1 as a possible D gene (7 bases). Germline loops: CDR1 LNHNV, CDR2 YYDKDF (reference sequence). The V end was cut by 1 base, the J end by 5 bases, with 14 bases between. The CDR3 runs 15 residues. DNA of the CDR3: TGTGCCACCAGCAGAGGACAGGGAGGAGAGGAGACCCAGTACTTC. Translated, it gives CATSRGQGGEETQYF.

The chain combines TRBV5-1 with TRBJ2-3; weak D call: TRBD2 (6 bases). With 7 bases removed from V and 2 bases from J, the gap between germline ends came to 14 bases. Germline lookup yields CDR1 SGHRS and CDR2 YFSETQ. The CDR3 covers 14 residues. CDR3 in DNA: TGCGCCAGCTCCTGGGGGGAACCCACAGATACGCAGTATTTT. Translated: CASSWGEPTDTQYF.

This chain joins TRBV5-1 and TRBJ2-3; D possibly corresponds to TRBD2 (6 bases). Germline CDR1 reads SGHRS; CDR2 reads YFSETQ. V gave up 4 bases and J gave up 5 bases, with 17 bases separating them. The CDR3 length is 15 residues. The CDR3 nucleotides are TGCGCCAGCAGCCTCGGATGGCGGGGTCTAGATACGCAGTATTTT. This codes for CASSLGWRGLDTQYF.

This chain links TRBV20-1 with TRBJ2-2; no reliable D call. The CDR3 sequence is 11 residues long. Per germline, CDR1 DFQATT and CDR2 SNEGSKA (reference sequence). Trimming cost V 5 bases and J 6 bases, with 7 bases left between them. DNA of the CDR3: TGCAGTGCTGAAAGCGCCGGGGAGCTGTTTTTT. Translation: CSAESAGELFF.